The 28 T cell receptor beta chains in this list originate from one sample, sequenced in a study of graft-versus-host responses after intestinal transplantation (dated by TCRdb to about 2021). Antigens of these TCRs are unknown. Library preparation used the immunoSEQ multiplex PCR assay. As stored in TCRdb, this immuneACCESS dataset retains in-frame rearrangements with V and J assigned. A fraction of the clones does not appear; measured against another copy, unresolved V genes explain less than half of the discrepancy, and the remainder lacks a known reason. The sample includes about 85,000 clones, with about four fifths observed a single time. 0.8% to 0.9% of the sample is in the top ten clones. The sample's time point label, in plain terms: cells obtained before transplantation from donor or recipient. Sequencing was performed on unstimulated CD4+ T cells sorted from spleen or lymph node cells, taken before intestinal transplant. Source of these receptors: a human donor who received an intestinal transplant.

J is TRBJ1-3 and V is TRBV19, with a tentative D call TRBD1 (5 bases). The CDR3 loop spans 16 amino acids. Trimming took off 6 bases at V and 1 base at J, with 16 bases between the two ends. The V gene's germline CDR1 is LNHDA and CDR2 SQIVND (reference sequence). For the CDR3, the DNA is TGTGCCAGTAGCCCACTCGACAGCCGATCTGGAAACACCATATATTTT. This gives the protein CASSPLDSRSGNTIYF.

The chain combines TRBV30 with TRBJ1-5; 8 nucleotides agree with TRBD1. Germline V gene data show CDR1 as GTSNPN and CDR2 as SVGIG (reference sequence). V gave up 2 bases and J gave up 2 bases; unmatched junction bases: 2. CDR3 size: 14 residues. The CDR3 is CAWSWGQGNQPQHF. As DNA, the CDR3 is TGTGCCTGGAGTTGGGGACAGGGCAATCAGCCCCAGCATTTT.

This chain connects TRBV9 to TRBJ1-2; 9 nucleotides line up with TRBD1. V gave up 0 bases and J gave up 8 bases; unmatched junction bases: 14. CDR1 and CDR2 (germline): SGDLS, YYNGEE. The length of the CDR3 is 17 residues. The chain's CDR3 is CASSVEGQGLNLGGYTF. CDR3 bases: TGTGCCAGCAGCGTAGAGGGACAGGGTTTGAACTTGGGAGGCTACACCTTC.

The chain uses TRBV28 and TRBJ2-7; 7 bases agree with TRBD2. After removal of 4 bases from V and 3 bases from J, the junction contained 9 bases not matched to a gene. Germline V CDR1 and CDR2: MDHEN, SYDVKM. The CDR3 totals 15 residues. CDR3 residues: CASSWEGLGIYEQYF. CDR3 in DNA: TGTGCCAGCAGTTGGGAGGGTCTAGGAATCTACGAGCAGTACTTC.

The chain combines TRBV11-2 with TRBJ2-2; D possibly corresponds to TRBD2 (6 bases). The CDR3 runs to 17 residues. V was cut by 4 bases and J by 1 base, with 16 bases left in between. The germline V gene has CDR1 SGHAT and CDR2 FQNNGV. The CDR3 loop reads CASSSLGAGLNTGELFF. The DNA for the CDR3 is TGTGCCAGCAGCTCCCTCGGGGCGGGGCTGAACACCGGGGAGCTGTTTTTT. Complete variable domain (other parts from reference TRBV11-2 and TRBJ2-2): EAGVAQSPRYKIIEKRQSVAFWCNPISGHATLYWYQQILGQGPKLLIQFQNNGVVDDSQLPKDRFSAERLKGVDSTLKIQPAKLEDSAVYLCASSSLGAGLNTGELFFGEGSRLTVL.

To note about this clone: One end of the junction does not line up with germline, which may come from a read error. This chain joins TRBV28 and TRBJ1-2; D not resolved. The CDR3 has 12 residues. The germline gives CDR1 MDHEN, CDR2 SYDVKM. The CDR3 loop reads CASSFLNNGYTF. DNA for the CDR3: TGTGCCAGCAGTTTCCTTAACAATGGCTACACCTTC.

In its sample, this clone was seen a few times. The CDR3 nucleotides are TGTGCCAGCAGTACCGGGACAGGTTACACCACCTACGAGCAGTACTTC. It encodes CASSTGTGYTTYEQYF. The V and J genes are TRBV27 and TRBJ2-7; TRBD1 matches 8 bases. The junction had 11 bases not matched to a gene; V was cut back by 5 bases and J by 2 bases. CDR1 is MNHEY and CDR2 is SMNVEV in the germline V gene (reference sequence). The CDR3 length is 16 residues.

CDR3 sequence (DNA): TGTGCCAGCAGCGTCGGGGGGCTAAAGACCCAGTACTTC. Translating gives CASSVGGLKTQYF. V is TRBV9 and J is TRBJ2-5, with a possible D match to TRBD2 (7 bases). Trimming cost V 2 bases and J 6 bases, with 11 bases left between them. The CDR3 runs to 13 residues. CDR1 is SGDLS, CDR2 YYNGEE, per germline.

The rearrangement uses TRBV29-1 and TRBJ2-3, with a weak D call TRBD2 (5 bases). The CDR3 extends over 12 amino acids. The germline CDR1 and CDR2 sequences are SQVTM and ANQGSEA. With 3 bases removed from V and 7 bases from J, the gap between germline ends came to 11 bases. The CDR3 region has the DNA TGCAGCGTTGATTCTACTAGAAATACGCAGTATTTT. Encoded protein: CSVDSTRNTQYF.

The CDR3 protein is CASNLGLDNGELFF. The CDR3 DNA is TGCGCCAGCAACCTGGGACTAGATAACGGGGAGCTGTTTTTT. The V call is TRBV5-1, the J call TRBJ2-2; 8 bases match TRBD2. The CDR3 runs to 14 residues. V lost 6 bases and J lost 7; bases outside the gene matches: 8. Germline loops: CDR1 SGHRS, CDR2 YFSETQ.

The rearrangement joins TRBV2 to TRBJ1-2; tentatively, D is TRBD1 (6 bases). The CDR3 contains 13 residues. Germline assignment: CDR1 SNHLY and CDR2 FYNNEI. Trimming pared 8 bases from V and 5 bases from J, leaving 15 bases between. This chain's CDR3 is CASRLQGSYGYTF. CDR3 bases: TGTGCCAGCCGGTTACAGGGATCGTATGGCTACACCTTC.

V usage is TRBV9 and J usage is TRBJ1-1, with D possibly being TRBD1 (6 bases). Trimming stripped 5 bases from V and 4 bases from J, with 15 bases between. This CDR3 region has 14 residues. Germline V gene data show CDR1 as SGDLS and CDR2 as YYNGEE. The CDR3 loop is CASSPGAGPTEAFF. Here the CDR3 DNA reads TGTGCCAGCAGTCCAGGGGCAGGACCCACTGAAGCTTTCTTT.

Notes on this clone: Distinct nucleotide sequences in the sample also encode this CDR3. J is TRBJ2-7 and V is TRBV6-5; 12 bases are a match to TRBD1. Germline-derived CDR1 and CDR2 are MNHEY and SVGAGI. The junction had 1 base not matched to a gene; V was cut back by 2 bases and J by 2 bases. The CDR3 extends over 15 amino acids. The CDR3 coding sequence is TGTGCCAGCAGTTACCGGGACAGGGGGCCCTACGAGCAGTACTTC. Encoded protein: CASSYRDRGPYEQYF.

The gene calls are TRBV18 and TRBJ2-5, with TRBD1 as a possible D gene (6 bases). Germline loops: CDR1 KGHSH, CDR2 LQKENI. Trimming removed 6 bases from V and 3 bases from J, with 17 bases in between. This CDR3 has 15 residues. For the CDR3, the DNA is TGTGCCAGCTCGTCCCCTCGGGGACACAAAGAGACCCAGTACTTC. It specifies CASSSPRGHKETQYF.

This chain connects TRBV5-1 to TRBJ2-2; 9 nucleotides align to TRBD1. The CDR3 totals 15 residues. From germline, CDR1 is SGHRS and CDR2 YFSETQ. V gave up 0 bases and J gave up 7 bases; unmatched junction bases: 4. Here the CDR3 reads CASSLDNRGHGELFF. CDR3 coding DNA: TGCGCCAGCAGCTTGGACAACAGGGGGCACGGGGAGCTGTTTTTT.

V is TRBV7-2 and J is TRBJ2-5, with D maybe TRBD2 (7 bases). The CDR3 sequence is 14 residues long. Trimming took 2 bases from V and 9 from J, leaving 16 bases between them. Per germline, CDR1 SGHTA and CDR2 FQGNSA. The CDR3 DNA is TGTGCCAGCAGCTTATGGGAGGGGGGGAGTCCCCAGTACTTC. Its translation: CASSLWEGGSPQYF.

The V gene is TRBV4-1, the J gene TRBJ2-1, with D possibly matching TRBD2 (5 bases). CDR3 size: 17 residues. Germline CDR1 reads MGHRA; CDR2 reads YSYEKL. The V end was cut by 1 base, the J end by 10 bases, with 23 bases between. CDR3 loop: CASSQGPPRVRRGEQFF. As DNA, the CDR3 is TGCGCCAGCAGCCAAGGGCCTCCGCGGGTGAGGCGAGGCGAGCAGTTCTTC.

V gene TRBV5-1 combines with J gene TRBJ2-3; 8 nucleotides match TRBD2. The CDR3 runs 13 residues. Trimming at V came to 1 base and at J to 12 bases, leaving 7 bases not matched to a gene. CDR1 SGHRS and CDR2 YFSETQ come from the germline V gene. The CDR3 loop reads CASSLPGTRTQYF. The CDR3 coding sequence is TGCGCCAGCAGCTTGCCCGGGACTAGGACTCAGTATTTT.

CDR3 amino acids: CASSPGGTLSSYEQYF. CDR3 nucleotides: TGTGCCAGCAGTCCGGGGGGGACCCTTAGCTCCTACGAGCAGTACTTC. The V and J genes are TRBV2 and TRBJ2-7, with 8 bases aligning to TRBD2. Per the germline V gene, CDR1 is SNHLY and CDR2 is FYNNEI. This CDR3 region has 16 residues. V lost 5 bases, J lost 0 bases, and 9 bases stayed unmatched.

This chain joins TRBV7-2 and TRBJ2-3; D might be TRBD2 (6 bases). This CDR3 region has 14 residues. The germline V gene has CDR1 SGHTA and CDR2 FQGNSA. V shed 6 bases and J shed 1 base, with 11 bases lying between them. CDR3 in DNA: TGTGCCAGCAGTCGGGACTGGGGCACAGATACGCAGTATTTT. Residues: CASSRDWGTDTQYF.

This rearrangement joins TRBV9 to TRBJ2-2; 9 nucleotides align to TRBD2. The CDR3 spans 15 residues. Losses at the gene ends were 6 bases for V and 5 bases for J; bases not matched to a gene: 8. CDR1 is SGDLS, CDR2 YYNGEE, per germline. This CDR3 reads CASTSAGGKTGELFF. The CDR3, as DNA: TGTGCCAGCACTTCAGCGGGGGGCAAGACCGGGGAGCTGTTTTTT.

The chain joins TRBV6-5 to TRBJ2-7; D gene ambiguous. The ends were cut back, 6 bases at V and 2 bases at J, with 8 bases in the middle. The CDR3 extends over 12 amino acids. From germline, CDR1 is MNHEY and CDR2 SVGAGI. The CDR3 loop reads CASRRVAYEQYF. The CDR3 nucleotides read TGTGCCAGCAGGAGAGTGGCCTACGAGCAGTACTTC.

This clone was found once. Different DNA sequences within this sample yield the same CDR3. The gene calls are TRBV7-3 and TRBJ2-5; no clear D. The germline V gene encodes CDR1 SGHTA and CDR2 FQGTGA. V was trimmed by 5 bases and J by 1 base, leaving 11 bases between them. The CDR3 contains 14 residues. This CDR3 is CASSPTGLQETQYF. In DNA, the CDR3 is TGTGCCAGCAGCCCCACGGGTCTCCAAGAGACCCAGTACTTC.

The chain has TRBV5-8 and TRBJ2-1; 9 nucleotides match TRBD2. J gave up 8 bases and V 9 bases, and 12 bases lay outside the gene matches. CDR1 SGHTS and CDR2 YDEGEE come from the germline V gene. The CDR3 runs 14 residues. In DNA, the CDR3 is TGTGCCACCCCGTCGAGGGCGGGGGGGGATGAGCAGTTCTTC. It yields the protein CATPSRAGGDEQFF.

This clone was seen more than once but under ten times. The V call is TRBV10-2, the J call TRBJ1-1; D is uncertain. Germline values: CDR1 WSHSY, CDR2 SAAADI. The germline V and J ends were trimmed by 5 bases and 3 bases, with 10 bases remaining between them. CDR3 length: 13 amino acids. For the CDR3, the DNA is TGCGCCAGCAGTATCCCCGGGGACACTGAAGCTTTCTTT. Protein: CASSIPGDTEAFF.

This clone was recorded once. The CDR3 nucleotides are TGCGCCAGCAGCTTGGAGGGGCCCTACGAGCAGTACTTC. Amino acids: CASSLEGPYEQYF. V usage is TRBV5-1 and J usage is TRBJ2-7, with D tentatively TRBD1 (5 bases). The V end lost 0 bases, the J end lost 2 bases, and 6 bases lay between the germline ends. The CDR3 spans 13 residues. The germline gives CDR1 SGHRS, CDR2 YFSETQ.

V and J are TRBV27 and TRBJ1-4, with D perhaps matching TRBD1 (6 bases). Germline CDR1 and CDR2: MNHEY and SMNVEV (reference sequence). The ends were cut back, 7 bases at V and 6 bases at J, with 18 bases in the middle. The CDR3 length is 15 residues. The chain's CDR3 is CASTSRAGVHEKLFF. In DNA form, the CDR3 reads TGTGCCAGCACCTCAAGGGCAGGGGTGCATGAAAAACTGTTTTTT.

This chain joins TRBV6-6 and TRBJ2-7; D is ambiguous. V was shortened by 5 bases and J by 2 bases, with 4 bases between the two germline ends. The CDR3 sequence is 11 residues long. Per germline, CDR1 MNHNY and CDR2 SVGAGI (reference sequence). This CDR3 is CASSEAYEQYF. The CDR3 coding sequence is TGTGCCAGCAGTGAGGCCTACGAGCAGTACTTC.